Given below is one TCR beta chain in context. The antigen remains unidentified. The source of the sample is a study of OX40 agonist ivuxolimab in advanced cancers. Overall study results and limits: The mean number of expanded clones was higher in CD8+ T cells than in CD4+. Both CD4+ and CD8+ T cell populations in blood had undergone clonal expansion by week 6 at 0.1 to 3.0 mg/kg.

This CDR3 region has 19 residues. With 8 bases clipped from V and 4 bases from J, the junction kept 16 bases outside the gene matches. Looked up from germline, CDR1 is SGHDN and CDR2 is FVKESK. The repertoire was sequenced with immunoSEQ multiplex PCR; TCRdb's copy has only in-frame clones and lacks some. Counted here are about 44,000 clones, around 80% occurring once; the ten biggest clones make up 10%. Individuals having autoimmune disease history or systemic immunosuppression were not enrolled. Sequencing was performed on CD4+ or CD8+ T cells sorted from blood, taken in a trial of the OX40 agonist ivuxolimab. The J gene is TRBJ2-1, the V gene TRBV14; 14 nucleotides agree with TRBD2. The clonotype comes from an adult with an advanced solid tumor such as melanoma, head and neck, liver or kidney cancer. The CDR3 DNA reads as TGTGCCAGCTCTATGCCCGGGACTAGCGGGAGTGGGCGGTACAATGAGCAGTTCTTC. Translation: CASSMPGTSGSGRYNEQFF. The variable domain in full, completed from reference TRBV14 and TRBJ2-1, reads EAGVTQFPSHSVIEKGQTVTLRCDPISGHDNLYWYRRVMGKEIKFLLHFVKESKQDESGMPNNRFLAERTGGTYSTLKVQPAELEDSGVYFCASSMPGTSGSGRYNEQFFGPGTRLTVL.